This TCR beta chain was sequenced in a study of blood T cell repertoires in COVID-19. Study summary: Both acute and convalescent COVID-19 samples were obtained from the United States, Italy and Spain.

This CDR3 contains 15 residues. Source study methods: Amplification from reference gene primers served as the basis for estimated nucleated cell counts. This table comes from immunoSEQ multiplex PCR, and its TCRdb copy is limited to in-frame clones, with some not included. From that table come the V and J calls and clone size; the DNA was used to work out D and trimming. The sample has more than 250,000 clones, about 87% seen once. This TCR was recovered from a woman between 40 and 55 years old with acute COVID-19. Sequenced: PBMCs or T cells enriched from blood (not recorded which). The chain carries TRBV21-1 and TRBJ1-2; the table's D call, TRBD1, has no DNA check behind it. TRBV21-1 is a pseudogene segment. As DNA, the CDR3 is TGTGCCAGCAGCGCCGAAACAGGGTACGACTATGGCTACACCTTC. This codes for CASSAETGYDYGYTF.